The source of this T cell receptor beta chain is a study of identifying expanded T cells in peripheral blood. Study-wide results and caveats: Differentially abundant clones: about 1.2 between replicates, approximately 15 at around 2 weeks, more than 18 at four. Across healthy donors, higher total template counts meant significantly greater roughly two-week count variance.

V was clipped by 6 bases and J by 8 bases; unmatched bases: 9. This CDR3 is 15 amino acids long. Germline lookup yields CDR1 MNHEY and CDR2 SVGAGI. On this clone: Its target is not known.

Assay: immunoSEQ multiplex PCR; the TCRdb copy retains only in-frame clones and omits some. This sample carries fewer than 85,000 clones, approximately 85% of them seen once, and the ten largest clones take roughly 18%. No infections or other immune events were documented during collection. The sequence was collected from a person between 18 and 75 years old in good health. The rearrangement joins TRBV6-5 to TRBJ2-1, with 11 nucleotides matching TRBD1. The sequencing sample was made of blood. In DNA form, the CDR3 reads TGTGCCAGCAGGTCTTGGACAGGGGGCAGAGATGAGCAGTTCTTC. Protein product: CASRSWTGGRDEQFF.